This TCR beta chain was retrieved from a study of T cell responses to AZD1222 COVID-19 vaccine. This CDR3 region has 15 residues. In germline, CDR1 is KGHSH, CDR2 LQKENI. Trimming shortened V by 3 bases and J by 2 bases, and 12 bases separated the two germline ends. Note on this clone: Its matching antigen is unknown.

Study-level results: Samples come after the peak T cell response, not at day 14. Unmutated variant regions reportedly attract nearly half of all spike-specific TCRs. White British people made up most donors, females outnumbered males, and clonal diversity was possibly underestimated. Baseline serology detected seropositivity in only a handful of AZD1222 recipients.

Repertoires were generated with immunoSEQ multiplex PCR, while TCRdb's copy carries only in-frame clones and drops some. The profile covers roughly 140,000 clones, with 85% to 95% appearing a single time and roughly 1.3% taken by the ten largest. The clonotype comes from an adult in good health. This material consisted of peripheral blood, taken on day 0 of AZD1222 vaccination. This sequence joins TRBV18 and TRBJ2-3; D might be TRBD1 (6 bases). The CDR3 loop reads CASSPWDTLTDTQYF. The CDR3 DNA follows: TGTGCCAGCTCACCCTGGGACACTCTCACAGATACGCAGTATTTT.